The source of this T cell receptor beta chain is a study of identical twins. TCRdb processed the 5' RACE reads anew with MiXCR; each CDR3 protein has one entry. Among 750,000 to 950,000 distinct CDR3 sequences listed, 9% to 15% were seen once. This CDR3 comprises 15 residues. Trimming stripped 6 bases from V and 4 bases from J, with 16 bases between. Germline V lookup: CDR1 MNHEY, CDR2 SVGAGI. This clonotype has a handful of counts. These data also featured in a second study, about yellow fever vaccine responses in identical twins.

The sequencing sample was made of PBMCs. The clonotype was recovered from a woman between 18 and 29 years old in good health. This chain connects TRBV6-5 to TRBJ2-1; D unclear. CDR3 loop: CASRKLIRAYNEQFF. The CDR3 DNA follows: TGTGCCAGCAGAAAACTAATTAGGGCTTACAATGAGCAGTTCTTC.